The rows below give T cell receptor beta chains drawn from one sample of a study of blood T cell repertoires in COVID-19. Clones were sequenced by immunoSEQ multiplex PCR, and TCRdb holds only the in-frame ones, with some missing. The table has 190,000 or so clones, roughly 90% seen once. Source material: peripheral blood. The receptors were sampled from a woman in her 70s with acute or convalescent COVID-19. The conserved cysteine and the conserved F or W are not part of the CDR3 here. The order of the fields is V gene, J gene, D gene, CDR3 protein. A D gene is named only where the DNA matches it firmly.

>TRBV14|TRBJ2-3|TRBD2
ASSRLTSGSGDTQY
>TRBV4-2|TRBJ1-2|.
ASSQGEGPQGPNYGYT
>TRBV29-1|TRBJ2-4|.
SVEDRIRGKNIQY
>TRBV6-5|TRBJ1-2|TRBD1
ASSTGGYGYT
>TRBV5-4|TRBJ2-2|.
ASSGKSNTGELF
>TRBV19|TRBJ2-5|.
ASSKGGSQETQY
>TRBV3-1/TRBV3-2|TRBJ1-1|.
ASSQVPGNTEAF
>TRBV7-2|TRBJ2-7|.
ASSSFDRSYEQY
>TRBV7-2|TRBJ1-2|.
ASSLQGLPYGYT
>TRBV4-1|TRBJ2-3|.
ASSGDRFGTDTQY
>TRBV11-2|TRBJ1-6|TRBD1
ASSFRQGSLH
>TRBV28|TRBJ1-2|.
ASSLGAVTYGYT
>TRBV6-5|TRBJ1-5|.
ASAQGNQPQH
>TRBV4-2|TRBJ2-1|TRBD2
ASSQVGGGPYNEQF
>TRBV23-1|TRBJ2-1|TRBD2
ASSPGTSGNEQF
>TRBV2|TRBJ2-7|TRBD2
ASSELAGGTYEQY
>TRBV5-4|TRBJ1-1|.
ASSSNKLNTEAF
>TRBV7-9|TRBJ2-5|.
ASSLTVQQRLKETQY
>TRBV3-1/TRBV3-2|TRBJ1-2|TRBD1
ASSREGQVPYT
>TRBV6-5|TRBJ1-1|.
ASFFPGNTEAF
>TRBV7-2|TRBJ2-7|TRBD1
ASSLVGTELGEQY
>TRBV6-5|TRBJ1-1|TRBD1
ASSYATGETEAF
>TRBV10-1|TRBJ2-1|.
ASSESTRWGGEQF
>TRBV6-6|TRBJ2-2|TRBD2
ASAGLAGAGELF
>TRBV19|TRBJ2-1|TRBD2
ASKISGSGSYNEQF
>TRBV9|TRBJ1-1|TRBD1
ASSERTGGGTEAF
>TRBV28|TRBJ1-5|.
ASRLDSGASGNQPQH
>TRBV29-1|TRBJ2-7|.
SVEEYTEQY
>TRBV20-1|TRBJ1-5|TRBD1
SASLATGTAYSNQPQH
>TRBV9|TRBJ1-2|.
ASSATGGAGRGYGYT
>TRBV24-1|TRBJ1-1|TRBD1
ATSGQGNTEAF
>TRBV7-9|TRBJ2-5|TRBD1
ASSSTGGSETQY
>TRBV18|TRBJ2-2|TRBD1
ASSPRTGESAGELF
>TRBV28|TRBJ1-4|TRBD1
ASSFSRQGSNEKLF
>TRBV7-9|TRBJ1-1|.
ASSLPTGSAF
>TRBV4-1|TRBJ2-7|TRBD2
ASSSSLAESSYEQY
>TRBV7-2|TRBJ2-3|.
ASSTGTWRDTQY
>TRBV6-2/TRBV6-3|TRBJ1-1|.
ASSTGVEAF
>TRBV5-4|TRBJ1-2|TRBD1
ASSWTGGVYRYT
>TRBV19|TRBJ1-3|TRBD1
ASSTYPQGAATIY
>TRBV27|TRBJ2-7|TRBD2
ASRTISSGNYEQY
>TRBV5-4|TRBJ2-3|.
ASSLGEGGGTDTQY
>TRBV19|TRBJ2-2|.
ASTGKWPPSTGELF
>TRBV20-1|TRBJ2-4|TRBD2
SVPSGNIQY
>TRBV5-6|TRBJ1-1|.
ASSLDMKGEAF
>TRBV20-1|TRBJ1-5|.
SASPGSNQPQH
>TRBV5-6|TRBJ1-3|.
ASSLSGTGNTIY
>TRBV29-1|TRBJ2-6|TRBD2
SVAGEGKSGANVLT
>TRBV27|TRBJ2-1|TRBD1
ASRLGQSSYNEQF
>TRBV7-8|TRBJ1-1|.
ASSLRQGFTEAF
>TRBV3-1/TRBV3-2|TRBJ2-7|.
ASSHTRFGY